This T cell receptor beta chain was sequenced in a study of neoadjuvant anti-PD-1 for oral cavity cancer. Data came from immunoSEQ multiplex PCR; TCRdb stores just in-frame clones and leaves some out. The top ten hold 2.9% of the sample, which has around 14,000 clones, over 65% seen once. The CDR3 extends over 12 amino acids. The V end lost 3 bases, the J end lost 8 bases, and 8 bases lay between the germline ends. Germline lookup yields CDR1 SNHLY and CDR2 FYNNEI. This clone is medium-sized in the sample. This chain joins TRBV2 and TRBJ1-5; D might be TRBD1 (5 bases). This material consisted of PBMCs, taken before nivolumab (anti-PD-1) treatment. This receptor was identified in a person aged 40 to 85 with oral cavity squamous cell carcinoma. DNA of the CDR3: TGTGCCAGCAGTGAGGGGCAAGAGCCCCAGCATTTT. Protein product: CASSEGQEPQHF.